The T cell receptor beta chain under discussion was sequenced for a study of OX40 agonist ivuxolimab in advanced cancers. Study-level results: Doses of 0.1 to 3.0 mg/kg were accompanied by clonal expansion of CD4+ and CD8+ blood T cells by week 6.

Sequencing was performed with immunoSEQ multiplex PCR; in TCRdb, only in-frame clones are kept and a portion is missing. The profile shows some 150,000 clones, about nine tenths of them singletons. This CDR3 comprises 15 residues. Germline V gives CDR1 SGHRS, CDR2 YFSETQ. J was trimmed by 0 bases and V by 4 bases; bases with no gene match: 4. Remarks on this clone: Antigen specificity is unknown.

The sequence was collected from an adult with an advanced solid tumor such as melanoma, head and neck, liver or kidney cancer. Sequenced here: CD4+ or CD8+ T cells sorted from blood, sampled in a trial of the OX40 agonist ivuxolimab. This chain connects TRBV5-1 to TRBJ2-4; TRBD2 agrees at 7 bases. Written as DNA, the CDR3 is TGCGCCAGCAGCCAGGTAGCGGGAGCCAAAAACATTCAGTACTTC. Translation gives CASSQVAGAKNIQYF. Combining the CDR3 with reference TRBV5-1 and TRBJ2-4 gives the whole variable domain KAGVTQTPRYLIKTRGQQVTLSCSPISGHRSVSWYQQTPGQGLQFLFEYFSETQRNKGNFPGRFSGRQFSNSRSEMNVSTLELGDSALYLCASSQVAGAKNIQYFGAGTRLSVL.